The 16 T cell receptor beta chains reported below all come from one sample, sequenced in a study of blood T cell repertoires in COVID-19. The method was immunoSEQ multiplex PCR; TCRdb's version includes in-frame clones alone and lacks a portion of them. The sample consists of 70,000 to 95,000 clones, 80% of them appearing once. Sample: peripheral blood. These receptors were obtained from a woman in her 40s with active or convalescent COVID-19.

This chain connects TRBV5-1 to TRBJ1-2, with D tentatively TRBD1 (6 bases). The CDR3 length is 13 residues. V shed 5 bases and J shed 4 bases, with 12 bases lying between them. Per the germline V gene, CDR1 is SGHRS and CDR2 is YFSETQ. The CDR3 is CASSSTGTYGYTF. CDR3 DNA: TGCGCCAGCAGTAGTACAGGGACCTATGGCTACACCTTC.

J is TRBJ2-3 and V is TRBV10-3; D gene uncertain. Germline V gene lookup returns CDR1 ENHRY and CDR2 SYGVKD. The CDR3 totals 13 residues. V was trimmed by 10 bases and J by 6 bases, leaving 17 bases between them. DNA for the CDR3: TGTGCCACCTCGGGTAGAGCAGAGGATACGCAGTATTTT. It encodes CATSGRAEDTQYF.

The chain has TRBV12-3 or TRBV12-4 and TRBJ2-3; D is ambiguous. The CDR3 length is 11 residues. The germline V and J ends were trimmed by 3 bases and 4 bases, with 2 bases remaining between them. The CDR3 loop reads CASSFADTQYF. The CDR3 region has the DNA TGTGCCAGCAGTTTCGCAGATACGCAGTATTTT.

The chain carries TRBV28 and TRBJ2-7, with D unclear. Germline lookup yields CDR1 MDHEN and CDR2 SYDVKM. V lost 8 bases to trimming and J lost 2 bases, with 10 bases between them. The CDR3 contains 12 residues. This CDR3 is CASRRVTYEQYF. The CDR3 DNA follows: TGTGCCAGCCGACGGGTCACCTACGAGCAGTACTTC.

The chain couples TRBV5-1 to TRBJ1-6; tentative D call: TRBD1 (6 bases). Trimming left V 1 base short and J 6 bases short, with 8 bases between. Germline loops: CDR1 SGHRS, CDR2 YFSETQ. The CDR3 extends over 14 amino acids. CDR3 in DNA: TGCGCCAGCAGCTTGCAGGGGCTTAATTCACCCCTCCACTTT. It is translated as CASSLQGLNSPLHF.

The chain recombines TRBV28 with TRBJ1-1; weak D call: TRBD1 (6 bases). The CDR3 is made up of 15 amino acids. The V end lost 3 bases, the J end lost 4 bases, and 15 bases lay between the germline ends. Germline V gives CDR1 MDHEN, CDR2 SYDVKM. The CDR3 reads CASSLGRGFGTEAFF. The CDR3 DNA reads as TGTGCCAGCAGTTTGGGCAGGGGTTTTGGCACTGAAGCTTTCTTT.

V usage is TRBV7-3 and J usage is TRBJ2-2; D uncertain. This CDR3 has 12 amino acids. Germline V gene sequence: CDR1 SGHTA, CDR2 FQGTGA. The V end was cut by 2 bases, the J end by 7 bases, with 5 bases between. CDR3 sequence reads: CASSLLIGELFF. The DNA for the CDR3 is TGTGCCAGCAGCTTATTAATCGGGGAGCTGTTTTTT. The whole variable domain, remainder taken from reference TRBV7-3 and TRBJ2-2, is GAGVSQTPSNKVTEKGKYVELRCDPISGHTALYWYRQSLGQGPEFLIYFQGTGAADDSGLPNDRFFAVRPEGSVSTLKIQRTERGDSAVYLCASSLLIGELFFGEGSRLTVL.

The J gene is TRBJ2-5, the V gene TRBV5-6; D gene uncertain. The CDR3 has 14 amino acids. CDR1 is SGHDT and CDR2 is YYEEEE in the germline V gene. V was trimmed by 2 bases and J by 2 bases, leaving 10 bases between them. This CDR3 reads CASSFISVQETQYF. In DNA, the CDR3 is TGTGCCAGCAGCTTTATTTCCGTACAAGAGACCCAGTACTTC.

This chain links TRBV28 with TRBJ1-6; the D is unclear. CDR3 length: 12 residues. With 7 bases removed from V and 8 bases from J, the gap between germline ends came to 9 bases. The germline V gene encodes CDR1 MDHEN and CDR2 SYDVKM. Here the CDR3 reads CASNSPDSPLHF. In DNA form, the CDR3 reads TGTGCCAGCAACTCGCCGGATTCACCCCTCCACTTT.

CDR3 sequence (DNA): TGTGCCAGTAGTACGGGATATACGCAGTATTTT. Its protein is CASSTGYTQYF. The rearrangement uses TRBV19 and TRBJ2-3; D is possibly TRBD2 (5 bases). Germline lookup yields CDR1 LNHDA and CDR2 SQIVND (reference sequence). The germline V and J ends were trimmed by 4 bases and 7 bases, with 6 bases remaining between them. The CDR3 contains 11 residues.

The V gene is TRBV7-8, the J gene TRBJ1-2; the match to TRBD1 covers 12 bases. Germline V gene sequence: CDR1 SGHVS, CDR2 FQNEAQ. The CDR3 contains 17 residues. V gave up 1 base and J gave up 8 bases; unmatched junction bases: 11. This chain's CDR3 is CASSLDTGTGGRGGYTF. CDR3 in DNA: TGTGCCAGCAGCTTAGATACCGGGACAGGGGGCAGAGGCGGCTACACCTTC.

The V gene is TRBV29-1, the J gene TRBJ1-1, with 7 bases aligning to TRBD1. The J segment lost 2 bases and the V segment lost 0 bases, leaving 12 bases of the junction unmatched. The CDR3 spans 17 residues. CDR1 and CDR2 (germline): SQVTM, ANQGSEA. The CDR3 DNA sequence: TGCAGCGTTGAAGATGGACAGGCGGTTCGGCTTAACACTGAAGCTTTCTTT. It yields the protein CSVEDGQAVRLNTEAFF.

This CDR3 is CASSHGGLGGNQPQHF. The CDR3 DNA reads as TGTGCCAGCAGCCATGGGGGGTTAGGAGGCAATCAGCCCCAGCATTTT. This sequence joins TRBV3-1 (or the pseudogene TRBV3-2) and TRBJ1-5; TRBD1 is a possible D gene (5 bases). Germline V gene lookup returns CDR1 LGHDT and CDR2 YNNKEL (reference sequence). The CDR3 runs to 16 residues. V was shortened by 3 bases and J by 2 bases, with 14 bases between the two germline ends.

This sequence joins TRBV28 and TRBJ2-2; TRBD2 is a possible D gene (6 bases). Germline V gene sequence: CDR1 MDHEN, CDR2 SYDVKM. CDR3 size: 14 residues. The V and J ends lost 8 bases and 6 bases respectively, with 16 bases between them. CDR3 amino acids: CASSIDREPGELFF. The CDR3 coding sequence is TGTGCCAGCTCAATCGACCGGGAGCCCGGGGAGCTGTTTTTT.

For the CDR3, the DNA is TGTGCCAGCAGAGTAAGGGCGGGCGCTAGCACAGATACGCAGTATTTT. The encoded protein is CASRVRAGASTDTQYF. The chain is built from TRBV28 and TRBJ2-3; tentatively, D is TRBD2 (5 bases). V lost 6 bases and J lost 0, with 16 bases in between. Germline V gene sequence: CDR1 MDHEN, CDR2 SYDVKM. CDR3 length: 16 residues. Together with reference TRBV28 and TRBJ2-3, the CDR3 gives the full variable domain: DVKVTQSSRYLVKRTGEKVFLECVQDMDHENMFWYRQDPGLGLRLIYFSYDVKMKEKGDIPEGYSVSREKKERFSLILESASTNQTSMYLCASRVRAGASTDTQYFGPGTRLTVL.

The chain couples TRBV24-1 to TRBJ2-1; TRBD2 matches 9 bases. Germline trimming cut 4 bases from V and 6 bases from J; bases unmatched to any gene: 9. This CDR3 has 16 residues. Germline V gives CDR1 KGHDR, CDR2 SFDVKD. The CDR3 bases are TGTGCCACCAGTGACCTTAGCGGGGGCCGGGTCAATGAGCAGTTCTTC. Translating gives CATSDLSGGRVNEQFF.